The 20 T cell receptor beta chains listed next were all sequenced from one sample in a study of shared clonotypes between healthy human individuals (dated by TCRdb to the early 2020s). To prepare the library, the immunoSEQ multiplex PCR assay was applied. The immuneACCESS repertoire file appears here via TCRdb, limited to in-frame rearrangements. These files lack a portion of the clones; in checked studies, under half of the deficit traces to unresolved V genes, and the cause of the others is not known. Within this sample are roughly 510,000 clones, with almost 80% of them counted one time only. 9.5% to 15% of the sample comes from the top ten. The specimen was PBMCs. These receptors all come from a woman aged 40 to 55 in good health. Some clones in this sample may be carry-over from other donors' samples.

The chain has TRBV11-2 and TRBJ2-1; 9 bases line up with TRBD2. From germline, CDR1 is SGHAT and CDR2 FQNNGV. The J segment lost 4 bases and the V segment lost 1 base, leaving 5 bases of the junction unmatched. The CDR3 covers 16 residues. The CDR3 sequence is CASSLVGSGRYNEQFF. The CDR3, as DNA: TGTGCCAGCAGCTTAGTGGGTAGCGGGAGATACAATGAGCAGTTCTTC.

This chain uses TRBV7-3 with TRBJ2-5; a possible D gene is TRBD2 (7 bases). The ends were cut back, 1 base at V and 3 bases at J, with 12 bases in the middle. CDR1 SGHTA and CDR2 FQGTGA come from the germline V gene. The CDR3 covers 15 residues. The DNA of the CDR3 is TGTGCCAGCAGCTTAATGGGGGGGCACGAAGAGACCCAGTACTTC. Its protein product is CASSLMGGHEETQYF.

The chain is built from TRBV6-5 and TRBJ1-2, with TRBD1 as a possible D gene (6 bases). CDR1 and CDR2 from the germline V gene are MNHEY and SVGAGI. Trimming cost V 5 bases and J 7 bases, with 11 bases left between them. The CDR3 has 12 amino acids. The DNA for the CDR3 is TGTGCCAGCAGTACAGGGTCGGGTGGCTACACCTTC. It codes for CASSTGSGGYTF.

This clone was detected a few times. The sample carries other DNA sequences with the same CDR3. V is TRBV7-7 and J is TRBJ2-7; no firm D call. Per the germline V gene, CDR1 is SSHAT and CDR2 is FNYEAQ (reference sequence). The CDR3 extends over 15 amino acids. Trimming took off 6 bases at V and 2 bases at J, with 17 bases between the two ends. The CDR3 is CASSFLRYSPYEQYF. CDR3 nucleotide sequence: TGTGCCAGCAGTTTCCTCCGCTACTCACCCTACGAGCAGTACTTC.

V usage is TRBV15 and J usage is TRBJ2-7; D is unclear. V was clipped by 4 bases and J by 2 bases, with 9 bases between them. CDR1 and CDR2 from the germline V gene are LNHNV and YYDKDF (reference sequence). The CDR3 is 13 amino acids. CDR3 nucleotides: TGTGCCACCAGCAATCCTACCCCCTACGAGCAGTACTTC. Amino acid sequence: CATSNPTPYEQYF.

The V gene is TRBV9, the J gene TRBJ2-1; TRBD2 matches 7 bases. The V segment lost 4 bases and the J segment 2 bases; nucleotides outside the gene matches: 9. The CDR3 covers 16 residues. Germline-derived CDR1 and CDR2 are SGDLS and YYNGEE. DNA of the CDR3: TGTGCCAGCAGCCCCGCCGAGCGGGGCGCCTACAATGAGCAGTTCTTC. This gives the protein CASSPAERGAYNEQFF.

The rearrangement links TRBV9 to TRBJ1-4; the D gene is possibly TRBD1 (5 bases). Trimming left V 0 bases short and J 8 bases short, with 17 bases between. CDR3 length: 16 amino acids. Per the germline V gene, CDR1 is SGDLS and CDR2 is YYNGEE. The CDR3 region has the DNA TGTGCCAGCAGCGTAGCTTCTCGGGGCTGGGAGGAAAAACTGTTTTTT. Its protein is CASSVASRGWEEKLFF.

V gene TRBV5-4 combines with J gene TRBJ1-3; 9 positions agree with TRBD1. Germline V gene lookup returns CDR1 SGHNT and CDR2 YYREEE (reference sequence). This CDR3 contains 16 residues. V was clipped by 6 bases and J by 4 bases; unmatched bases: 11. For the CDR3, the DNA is TGTGCCAGCACCCAGGACAGGGGAGGATCGGGAAACACCATATATTTT. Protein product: CASTQDRGGSGNTIYF.

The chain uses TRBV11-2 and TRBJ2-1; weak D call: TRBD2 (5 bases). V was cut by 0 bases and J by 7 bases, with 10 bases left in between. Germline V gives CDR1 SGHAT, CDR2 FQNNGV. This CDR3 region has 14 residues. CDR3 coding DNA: TGTGCCAGCAGCTTAGATCGGGGTATGAATGAGCAGTTCTTC. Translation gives CASSLDRGMNEQFF.

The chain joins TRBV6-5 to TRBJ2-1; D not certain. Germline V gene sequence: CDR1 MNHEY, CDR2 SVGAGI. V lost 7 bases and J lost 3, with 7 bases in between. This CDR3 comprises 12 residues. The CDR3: CASIGVYNEQFF. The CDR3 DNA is TGTGCCAGCATCGGAGTCTACAATGAGCAGTTCTTC.

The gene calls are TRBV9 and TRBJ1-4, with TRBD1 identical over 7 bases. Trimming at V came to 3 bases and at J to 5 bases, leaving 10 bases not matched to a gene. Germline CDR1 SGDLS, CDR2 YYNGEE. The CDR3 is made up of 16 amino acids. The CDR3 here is CASSARGTVGNEKLFF. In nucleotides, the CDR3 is TGTGCCAGCAGCGCCCGGGGGACAGTCGGCAATGAAAAACTGTTTTTT.

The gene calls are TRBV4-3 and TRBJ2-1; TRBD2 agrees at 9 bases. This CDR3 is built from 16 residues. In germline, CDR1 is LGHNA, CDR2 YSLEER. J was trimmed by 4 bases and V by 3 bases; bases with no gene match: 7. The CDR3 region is CASSQALAGIYNEQFF. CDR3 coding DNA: TGCGCCAGCAGCCAGGCCCTAGCGGGAATTTACAATGAGCAGTTCTTC.

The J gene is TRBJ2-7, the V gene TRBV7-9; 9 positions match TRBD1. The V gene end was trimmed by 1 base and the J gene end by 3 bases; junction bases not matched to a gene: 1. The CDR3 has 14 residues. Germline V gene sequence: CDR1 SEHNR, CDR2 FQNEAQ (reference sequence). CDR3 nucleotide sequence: TGTGCCAGCAGCTTAGGGACAGGGGTCTACGAGCAGTACTTC. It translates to CASSLGTGVYEQYF. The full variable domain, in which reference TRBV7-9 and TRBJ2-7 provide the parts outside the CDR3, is DTGVSQNPRHKITKRGQNVTFRCDPISEHNRLYWYRQTLGQGPEFLTYFQNEAQLEKSRLLSDRFSAERPKGSFSTLEIQRTEQGDSAMYLCASSLGTGVYEQYFGPGTRLTVT.

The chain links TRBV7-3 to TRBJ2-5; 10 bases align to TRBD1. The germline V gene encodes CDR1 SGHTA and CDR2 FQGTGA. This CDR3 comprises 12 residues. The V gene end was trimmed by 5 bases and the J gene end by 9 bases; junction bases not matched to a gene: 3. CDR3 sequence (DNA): TGTGCCAGCAGCGGACAGGGGGAGGCCCAGTACTTC. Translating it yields CASSGQGEAQYF. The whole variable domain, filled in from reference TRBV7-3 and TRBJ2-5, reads GAGVSQTPSNKVTEKGKYVELRCDPISGHTALYWYRQSLGQGPEFLIYFQGTGAADDSGLPNDRFFAVRPEGSVSTLKIQRTERGDSAVYLCASSGQGEAQYFGPGTRLLVL.

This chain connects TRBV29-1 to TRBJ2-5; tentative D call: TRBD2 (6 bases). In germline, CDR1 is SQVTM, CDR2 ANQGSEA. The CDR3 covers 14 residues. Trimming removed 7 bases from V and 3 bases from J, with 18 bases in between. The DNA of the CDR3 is TGCAGCGGGGGGGTAAGGCTAGCAGAAGAGACCCAGTACTTC. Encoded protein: CSGGVRLAEETQYF.

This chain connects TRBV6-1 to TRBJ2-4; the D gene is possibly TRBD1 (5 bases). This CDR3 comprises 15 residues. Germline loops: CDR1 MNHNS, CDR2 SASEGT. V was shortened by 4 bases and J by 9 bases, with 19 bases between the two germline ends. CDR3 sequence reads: CASSASPGFGTIQYF. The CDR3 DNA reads TGTGCCAGCAGTGCCTCTCCAGGGTTTGGAACCATTCAGTACTTC.

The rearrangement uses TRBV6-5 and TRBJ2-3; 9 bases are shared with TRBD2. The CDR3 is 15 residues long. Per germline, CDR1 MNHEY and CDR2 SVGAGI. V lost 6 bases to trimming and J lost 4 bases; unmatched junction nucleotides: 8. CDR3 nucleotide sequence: TGTGCCAGCAGCCTTAGCGGGAGTGCGGCAGATACGCAGTATTTT. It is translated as CASSLSGSAADTQYF.

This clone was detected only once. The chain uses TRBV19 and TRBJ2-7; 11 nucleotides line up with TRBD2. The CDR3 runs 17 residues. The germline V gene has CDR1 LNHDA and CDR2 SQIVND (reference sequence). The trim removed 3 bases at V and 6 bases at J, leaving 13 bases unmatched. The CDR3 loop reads CASSIHYLAGGDVEQYF. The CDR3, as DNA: TGTGCCAGTAGTATCCACTACCTAGCGGGAGGAGATGTCGAGCAGTACTTC.

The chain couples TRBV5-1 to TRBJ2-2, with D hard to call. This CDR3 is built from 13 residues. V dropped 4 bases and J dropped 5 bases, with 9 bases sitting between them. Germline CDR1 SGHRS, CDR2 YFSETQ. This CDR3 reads CASSLLRTGELFF. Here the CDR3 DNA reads TGCGCCAGCAGCCTCCTCCGGACCGGGGAGCTGTTTTTT.

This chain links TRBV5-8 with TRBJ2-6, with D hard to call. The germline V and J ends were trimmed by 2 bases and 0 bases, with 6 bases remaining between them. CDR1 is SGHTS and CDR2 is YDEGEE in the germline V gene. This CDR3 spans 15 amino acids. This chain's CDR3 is CASSLGVSGANVLTF. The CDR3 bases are TGTGCCAGCAGCTTAGGAGTCTCTGGGGCCAACGTCCTGACTTTC.